This record covers a single T cell receptor (beta chain). The sample originates from a study of blood T cell repertoires in COVID-19. Sequencing used immunoSEQ multiplex PCR; TCRdb keeps in-frame clones, though not all of them. The repertoire includes roughly 150,000 clones, roughly 84% of them detected once, and around 8.4% sits in the top ten. Between the trimmed V and J ends, which lost 3 bases and 0 bases, there was a span of 13 bases. Germline CDR1 and CDR2: SGHTA and FQGNSA. The length of the CDR3 is 16 residues. The chain couples TRBV7-2 to TRBJ2-3; TRBD1 might be the D (5 bases). The receptor was derived from a woman of 80 years or more with active or convalescent COVID-19. The sample comprised peripheral blood. The CDR3 DNA follows: TGTGCCAGCAGCTTCCCAGGGTCGACCAGCACAGATACGCAGTATTTT. Translating it yields CASSFPGSTSTDTQYF. The variable domain in full, with the rest retrieved from reference TRBV7-2 and TRBJ2-3, is GAGVSQSPSNKVTEKGKDVELRCDPISGHTALYWYRQSLGQGLEFLIYFQGNSAPDKSGLPSDRFSAERTGGSVSTLTIQRTQQEDSAVYLCASSFPGSTSTDTQYFGPGTRLTVL.